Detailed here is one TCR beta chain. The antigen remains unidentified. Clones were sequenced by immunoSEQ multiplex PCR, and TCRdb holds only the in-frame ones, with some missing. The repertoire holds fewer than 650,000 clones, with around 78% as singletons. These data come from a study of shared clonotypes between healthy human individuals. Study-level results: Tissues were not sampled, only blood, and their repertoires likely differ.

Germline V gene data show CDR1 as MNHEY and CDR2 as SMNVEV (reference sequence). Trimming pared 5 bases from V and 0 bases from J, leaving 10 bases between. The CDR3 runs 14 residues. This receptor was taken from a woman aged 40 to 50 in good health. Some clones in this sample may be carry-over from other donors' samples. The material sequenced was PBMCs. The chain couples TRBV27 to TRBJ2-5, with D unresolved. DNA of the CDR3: TGTGCCAGCAGTCTACCTACCGACCAAGAGACCCAGTACTTC. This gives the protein CASSLPTDQETQYF.